These 23 T cell receptor beta chains came from one sample sequenced in a study of regulatory T cells in long-lasting Graves disease (dated by TCRdb to the early 2020s). The time point label corresponds to: persistent/refractory GD, antithyroid drugs over 5 years with positive TRAb. For both TCR sequencing and RNA sequencing, RNA was extracted from PBMCs in TRIzol. The library was prepared using multiplex PCR. The run used an Illumina HiSeq 4000. To build TCR beta libraries, CDR3 regions were amplified by Arm-PCR using iRepertoire HTBI primers. Using fastp at Q25 and MiXCR, TCRdb reprocessed the public reads and kept productive beta chains. Each entry merges the rows of one CDR3 protein and shows their most common DNA and genes. Counted in this sample were about 460,000 distinct CDR3 sequences; 20% to 25% of them appeared once. The top ten clones comprise approximately 14% of the sample. The material was peripheral blood mononuclear cells (PBMCs), obtained when the disease was refractory, from a patient treated with antithyroid drugs. Source of these receptors: a female donor with Graves disease.

This clonotype was picked up many times. The chain is built from TRBV6-5 and TRBJ1-2; TRBD1 aligns across 8 bases. The CDR3 sequence is 15 residues long. Germline V gene data show CDR1 as MNHEY and CDR2 as SVGAGI. The V and J ends lost 0 bases and 3 bases, in that order; junction bases with no gene match: 3. The CDR3: CASSYSAGQDYGYTF. The CDR3 nucleotides are TGTGCCAGCAGTTACTCGGCGGGACAGGACTATGGCTACACCTTC.

The sample holds many counts of this clonotype. The J gene is TRBJ1-5, the V gene TRBV7-2; D not resolved. The CDR3 has 13 amino acids. The germline V gene encodes CDR1 SGHTA and CDR2 FQGNSA. V shed 3 bases and J shed 2 bases, with 5 bases lying between them. The CDR3 DNA reads TGTGCCAGCAGCTTTAATCGCAATCAGCCCCAGCATTTT. This encodes CASSFNRNQPQHF.

With regard to this clonotype: A much larger clone lies one base from this, so it may be a read error. V is TRBV28 and J is TRBJ2-4, with no clear D. The CDR3 is made up of 11 amino acids. V gave up 6 bases and J gave up 5 bases, with 5 bases separating them. From germline, CDR1 is MDHEN and CDR2 SYDVKM. For the CDR3, the DNA is TGTGCCAGCAGCCCTCAAAACATTCAGTACTTC. Its translation is CASSPQNIQYF.

This clonotype was found many times. V gene TRBV28 combines with J gene TRBJ2-2; D not resolved. This CDR3 region has 11 residues. The germline gives CDR1 MDHEN, CDR2 SYDVKM. V was clipped by 6 bases and J by 4 bases, with 3 bases between them. The DNA for the CDR3 is TGTGCCAGCAGGCTCACCGGGGAGCTGTTTTTT. It specifies CASRLTGELFF.

This clonotype was seen a few times. The V call is TRBV5-5, the J call TRBJ1-6; D is undetermined. Per germline, CDR1 SGHKS and CDR2 YYEKEE (reference sequence). This CDR3 spans 15 amino acids. V was cut by 1 base and J by 6 bases, with 11 bases left in between. CDR3 nucleotide sequence: TGTGCCAGCAGCTTGACAGCAGGACCTAATTCACCCCTCCACTTT. It is translated as CASSLTAGPNSPLHF.

V gene TRBV27 combines with J gene TRBJ2-7; TRBD2 agrees at 11 bases. The CDR3 contains 16 residues. V gave up 0 bases and J gave up 3 bases; unmatched junction bases: 4. CDR1 and CDR2 from the germline V gene are MNHEY and SMNVEV (reference sequence). CDR3 protein: CASSLSLAGGNYEQYF. The CDR3 DNA is TGTGCCAGCAGTTTATCCTTAGCGGGAGGGAACTACGAGCAGTACTTC.

This clonotype was seen repeatedly, ten times or more. V gene TRBV7-2 combines with J gene TRBJ1-2; TRBD1 is a possible D gene (5 bases). Germline V gene data show CDR1 as SGHTA and CDR2 as FQGNSA. The CDR3 runs to 14 residues. The germline V and J ends were trimmed by 3 bases and 3 bases, with 11 bases remaining between them. The CDR3 region is CASSFPGRYYGYTF. The CDR3 DNA reads as TGTGCCAGCAGCTTTCCAGGGAGGTACTATGGCTACACCTTC.

This clonotype was counted many times. V gene TRBV7-2 combines with J gene TRBJ1-2; D ambiguous. The CDR3 is made up of 14 amino acids. In germline, CDR1 is SGHTA, CDR2 FQGNSA. The V gene lost 6 bases and the J gene lost 2 bases, with 13 bases spanning the gap. The CDR3 is CASSLARNNYGYTF. In nucleotides, the CDR3 is TGTGCCAGCAGTCTTGCACGGAACAACTATGGCTACACCTTC.

At least ten counts were recorded for this clonotype. This rearrangement joins TRBV28 to TRBJ1-1, with TRBD1 identical over 7 bases. The V segment lost 4 bases and the J segment 1 base; nucleotides outside the gene matches: 3. CDR3 length: 14 amino acids. The V gene's germline CDR1 is MDHEN and CDR2 SYDVKM. DNA for the CDR3: TGTGCCAGCAGTTCTCAGGGGGAGAACACTGAAGCTTTCTTT. This gives the protein CASSSQGENTEAFF.

This clonotype has a count of ten or more. CDR3 sequence: CASRSGGRYGYTF. DNA of the CDR3: TGTGCCAGCAGGTCCGGGGGTCGGTATGGCTACACCTTC. The chain has TRBV12-3 or TRBV12-4 and TRBJ1-2, with D perhaps matching TRBD1 (5 bases). The CDR3 sequence is 13 residues long. V was clipped by 6 bases and J by 5 bases, with 13 bases between them.

This clonotype was counted at least ten times. The rearrangement joins TRBV7-2 to TRBJ1-2; D is perhaps TRBD1 (6 bases). The CDR3 is 15 amino acids. V was shortened by 0 bases and J by 6 bases, with 14 bases between the two germline ends. Germline lookup yields CDR1 SGHTA and CDR2 FQGNSA. CDR3 loop: CASSLAIGGADGYTF. As DNA, the CDR3 is TGTGCCAGCAGCTTAGCAATTGGGGGCGCGGATGGCTACACCTTC.

This clonotype has at least ten counts. The V call is TRBV27, the J call TRBJ1-2; D not certain. This CDR3 is built from 13 residues. Germline loops: CDR1 MNHEY, CDR2 SMNVEV (reference sequence). V gave up 5 bases and J gave up 1 base, with 8 bases separating them. The CDR3 loop reads CASSGSLNYGYTF. The CDR3, as DNA: TGTGCCAGCAGTGGCTCCCTTAACTATGGCTACACCTTC.

This clonotype was counted only a few times. The chain is built from TRBV29-1 and TRBJ2-2, with 7 bases lining up with TRBD1. CDR1 and CDR2 from the germline V gene are SQVTM and ANQGSEA. After removal of 4 bases from V and 5 bases from J, the junction contained 7 bases not matched to a gene. The CDR3 is 14 amino acids. Here the CDR3 DNA reads TGCAGCGTTGGAGGGGGCGGTAGGACCGGGGAGCTGTTTTTT. It codes for CSVGGGGRTGELFF.

This clonotype appeared many times. J is TRBJ1-1 and V is TRBV7-6; tentatively, D is TRBD1 (5 bases). The CDR3 is 15 residues long. Germline assignment: CDR1 SGHVS and CDR2 FNYEAQ. Trimming removed 4 bases from V and 0 bases from J, with 12 bases in between. The CDR3 here is CASSSFWTMNTEAFF. The CDR3 region has the DNA TGTGCCAGCAGCTCCTTTTGGACAATGAACACTGAAGCTTTCTTT. The full variable domain, completed using reference TRBV7-6 and TRBJ1-1, is GAGVSQSPRYKVTKRGQDVALRCDPISGHVSLYWYRQALGQGPEFLTYFNYEAQQDKSGLPNDRFSAERPEGSISTLTIQRTEQRDSAMYRCASSSFWTMNTEAFFGQGTRLTVV.

The J gene is TRBJ2-2, the V gene TRBV30, with D tentatively TRBD2 (5 bases). The V gene lost 1 base and the J gene lost 2 bases, with 11 bases spanning the gap. Germline V gene sequence: CDR1 GTSNPN, CDR2 SVGIG (reference sequence). The CDR3 runs to 15 residues. The CDR3 loop reads CAWSGGGPNTGELFF. The CDR3 coding sequence is TGTGCCTGGAGTGGAGGAGGACCAAACACCGGGGAGCTGTTTTTT.

The gene calls are TRBV2 and TRBJ2-1, with D possibly matching TRBD1 (6 bases). Trimming left V 5 bases short and J 5 bases short, with 13 bases between. From germline, CDR1 is SNHLY and CDR2 FYNNEI. The CDR3 is 14 residues long. Here the CDR3 DNA reads TGTGCCAGCAGTTCCCCGGACAGAAACAATGAGCAGTTCTTC. It translates to CASSSPDRNNEQFF.

In DNA form, the CDR3 reads TGTGCCAGCAGTTCTAGGGGGGGGAGCACTGAAGCTTTCTTT. Translating gives CASSSRGGSTEAFF. This chain connects TRBV7-2 to TRBJ1-1; TRBD1 is a possible D gene (6 bases). The germline V gene has CDR1 SGHTA and CDR2 FQGNSA. With 6 bases removed from V and 4 bases from J, the gap between germline ends came to 15 bases. This CDR3 comprises 14 residues.

J is TRBJ2-7 and V is TRBV7-9; TRBD1 aligns across 9 bases. Germline CDR1 reads SEHNR; CDR2 reads FQNEAQ (reference sequence). V gave up 6 bases and J gave up 6 bases; unmatched junction bases: 9. This CDR3 spans 14 amino acids. CDR3 coding DNA: TGTGCCAGCAGACCCGGGACAGGGACCTCCGAGCAGTACTTC. Translated: CASRPGTGTSEQYF.

Comments on this clonotype: Relative to the germline gene, one junction end is altered; a read error may explain this. The chain employs TRBV28 and TRBJ2-3, with 9 bases fitting TRBD2. The V gene's germline CDR1 is MDHEN and CDR2 SYDVKM. The CDR3 has 15 amino acids. The CDR3 reads CASSLGGRVGDTQYF. The CDR3 nucleotides are TGCGCCAGCAGTTTGGGCGGGAGGGTAGGAGATACGCAGTATTTT.

This chain connects TRBV7-2 to TRBJ2-1; 8 bases are a match to TRBD1. The trim removed 5 bases at V and 9 bases at J, leaving 6 bases unmatched. CDR1 is SGHTA and CDR2 is FQGNSA in the germline V gene. This CDR3 has 13 residues. Here the CDR3 reads CASSTGQGGEQFF. The CDR3 nucleotides read TGTGCCAGCAGCACCGGACAGGGAGGTGAGCAGTTCTTC.

V and J are TRBV30 and TRBJ2-7, with D perhaps matching TRBD2 (6 bases). Germline loops: CDR1 GTSNPN, CDR2 SVGIG (reference sequence). The germline V and J ends were trimmed by 8 bases and 1 base, with 12 bases remaining between them. CDR3 length equals 12 residues. CDR3 region: CAGWTKSYEQYF. The CDR3 DNA follows: TGTGCCGGATGGACTAAATCCTACGAGCAGTACTTC.

The chain uses TRBV24-1 and TRBJ2-2; 7 bases map to TRBD1. V lost 3 bases, J lost 1 base, and 4 bases stayed unmatched. The length of the CDR3 is 16 residues. The V gene's germline CDR1 is KGHDR and CDR2 SFDVKD. CDR3 coding DNA: TGTGCCACCAGTGATCCCCGGACAGGGAACACCGGGGAGCTGTTTTTT. Translated: CATSDPRTGNTGELFF.

The J gene is TRBJ1-5, the V gene TRBV3-1; no clear D. Germline CDR1 LGHDT, CDR2 YNNKEL (reference sequence). V was pared by 1 base and J by 0 bases, with 7 bases between. The CDR3 consists of 15 residues. The CDR3 DNA is TGTGCCAGCAGCCAAGGGGTCGATAGCAATCAGCCCCAGCATTTT. It specifies CASSQGVDSNQPQHF.